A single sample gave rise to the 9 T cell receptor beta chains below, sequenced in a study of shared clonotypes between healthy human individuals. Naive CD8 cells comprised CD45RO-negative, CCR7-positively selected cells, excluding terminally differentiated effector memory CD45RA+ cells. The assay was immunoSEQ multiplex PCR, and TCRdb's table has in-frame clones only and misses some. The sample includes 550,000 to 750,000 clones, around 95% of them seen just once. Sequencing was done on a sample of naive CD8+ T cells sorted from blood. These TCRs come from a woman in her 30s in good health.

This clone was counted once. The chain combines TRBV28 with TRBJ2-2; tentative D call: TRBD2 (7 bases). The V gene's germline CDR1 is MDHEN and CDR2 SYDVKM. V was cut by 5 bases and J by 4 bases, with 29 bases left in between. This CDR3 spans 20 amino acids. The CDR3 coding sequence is TGTGCCAGCAGTCCTCTTGCGGGGGCGCGGGAAGAAAGAGGCACCGGGGAGCTGTTTTTT. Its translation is CASSPLAGAREERGTGELFF. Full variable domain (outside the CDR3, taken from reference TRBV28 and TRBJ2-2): DVKVTQSSRYLVKRTGEKVFLECVQDMDHENMFWYRQDPGLGLRLIYFSYDVKMKEKGDIPEGYSVSREKKERFSLILESASTNQTSMYLCASSPLAGAREERGTGELFFGEGSRLTVL.

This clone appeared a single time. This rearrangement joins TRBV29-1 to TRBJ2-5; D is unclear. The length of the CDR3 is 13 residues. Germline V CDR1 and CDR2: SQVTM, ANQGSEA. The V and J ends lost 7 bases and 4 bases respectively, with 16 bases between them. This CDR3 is CSAPGPMGETQYF. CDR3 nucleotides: TGCAGCGCACCCGGGCCAATGGGAGAGACCCAGTACTTC.

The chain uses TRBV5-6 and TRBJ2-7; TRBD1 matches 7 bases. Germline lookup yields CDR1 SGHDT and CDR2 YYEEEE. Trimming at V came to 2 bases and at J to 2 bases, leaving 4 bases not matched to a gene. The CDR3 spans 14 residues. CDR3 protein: CASSFDRVPYEQYF. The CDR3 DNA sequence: TGTGCCAGCAGCTTCGACAGGGTCCCCTACGAGCAGTACTTC.

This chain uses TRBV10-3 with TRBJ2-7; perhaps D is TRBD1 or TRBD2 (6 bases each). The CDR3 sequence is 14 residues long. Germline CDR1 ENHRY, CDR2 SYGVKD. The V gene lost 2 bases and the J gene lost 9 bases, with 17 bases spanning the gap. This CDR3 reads CAISEPGEDPGQYF. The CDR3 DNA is TGTGCCATCAGTGAGCCAGGGGAGGACCCGGGGCAGTACTTC.

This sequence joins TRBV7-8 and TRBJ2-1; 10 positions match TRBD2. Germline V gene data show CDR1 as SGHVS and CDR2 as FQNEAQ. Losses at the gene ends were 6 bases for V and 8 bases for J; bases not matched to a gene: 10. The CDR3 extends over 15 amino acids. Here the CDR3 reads CASRWTSGTADEQFF. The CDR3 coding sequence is TGTGCCAGCAGGTGGACTAGCGGAACCGCCGATGAGCAGTTCTTC. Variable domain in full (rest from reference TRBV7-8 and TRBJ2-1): GAGVSQSPRYKVAKRGQDVALRCDPISGHVSLFWYQQALGQGPEFLTYFQNEAQLDKSGLPSDRFFAERPEGSVSTLKIQRTQQEDSAVYLCASRWTSGTADEQFFGPGTRLTVL.

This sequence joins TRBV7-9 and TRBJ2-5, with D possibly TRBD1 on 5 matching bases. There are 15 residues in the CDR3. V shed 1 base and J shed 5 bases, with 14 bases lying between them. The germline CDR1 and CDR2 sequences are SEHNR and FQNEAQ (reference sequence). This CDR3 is CASSLGQGSMETQYF. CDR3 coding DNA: TGTGCCAGCAGCTTAGGGCAGGGTTCTATGGAGACCCAGTACTTC.

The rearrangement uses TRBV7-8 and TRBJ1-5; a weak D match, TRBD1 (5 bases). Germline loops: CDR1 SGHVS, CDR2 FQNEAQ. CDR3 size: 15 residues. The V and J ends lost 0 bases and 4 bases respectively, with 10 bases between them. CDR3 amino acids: CASSLARRANQPQHF. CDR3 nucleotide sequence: TGTGCCAGCAGCTTAGCGCGCAGGGCTAATCAGCCCCAGCATTTT.

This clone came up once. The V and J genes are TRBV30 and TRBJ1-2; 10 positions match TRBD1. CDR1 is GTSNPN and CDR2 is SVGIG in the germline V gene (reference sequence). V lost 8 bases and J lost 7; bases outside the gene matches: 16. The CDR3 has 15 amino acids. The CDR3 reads CALGTGEHSASGYTF. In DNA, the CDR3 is TGTGCCCTTGGGACAGGGGAGCATTCTGCCAGTGGCTACACCTTC.

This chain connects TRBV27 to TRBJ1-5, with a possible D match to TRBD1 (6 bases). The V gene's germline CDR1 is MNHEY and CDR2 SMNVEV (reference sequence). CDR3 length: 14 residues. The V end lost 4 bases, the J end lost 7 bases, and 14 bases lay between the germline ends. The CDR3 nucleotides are TGTGCCAGCAGTTACGAGGGGGGAGGCCAGCCCCAGCATTTT. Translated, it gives CASSYEGGGQPQHF.